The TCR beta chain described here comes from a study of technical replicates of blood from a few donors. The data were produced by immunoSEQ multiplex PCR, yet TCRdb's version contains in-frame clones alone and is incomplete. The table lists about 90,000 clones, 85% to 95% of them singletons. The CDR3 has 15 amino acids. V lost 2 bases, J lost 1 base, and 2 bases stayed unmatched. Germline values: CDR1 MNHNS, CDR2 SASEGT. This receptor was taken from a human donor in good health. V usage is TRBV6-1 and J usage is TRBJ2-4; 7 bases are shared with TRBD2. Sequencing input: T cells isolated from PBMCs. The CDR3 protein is CASSESGDAKNIQYF. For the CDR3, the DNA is TGTGCCAGCAGTGAAAGCGGGGACGCCAAAAACATTCAGTACTTC.